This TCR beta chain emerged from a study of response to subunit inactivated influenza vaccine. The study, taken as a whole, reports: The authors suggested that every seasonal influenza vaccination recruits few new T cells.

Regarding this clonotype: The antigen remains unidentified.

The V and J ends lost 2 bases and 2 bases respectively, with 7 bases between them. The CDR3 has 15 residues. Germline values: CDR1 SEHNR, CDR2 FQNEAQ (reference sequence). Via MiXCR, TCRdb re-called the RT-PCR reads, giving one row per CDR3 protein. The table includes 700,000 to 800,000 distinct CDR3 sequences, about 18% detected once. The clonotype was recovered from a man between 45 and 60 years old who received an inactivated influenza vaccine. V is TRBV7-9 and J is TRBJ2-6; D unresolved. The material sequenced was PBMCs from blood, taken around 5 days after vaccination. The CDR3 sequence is CASSLFGAGANVLTF. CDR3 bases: TGTGCCAGCAGCTTATTCGGTGCTGGGGCCAACGTCCTGACTTTC.